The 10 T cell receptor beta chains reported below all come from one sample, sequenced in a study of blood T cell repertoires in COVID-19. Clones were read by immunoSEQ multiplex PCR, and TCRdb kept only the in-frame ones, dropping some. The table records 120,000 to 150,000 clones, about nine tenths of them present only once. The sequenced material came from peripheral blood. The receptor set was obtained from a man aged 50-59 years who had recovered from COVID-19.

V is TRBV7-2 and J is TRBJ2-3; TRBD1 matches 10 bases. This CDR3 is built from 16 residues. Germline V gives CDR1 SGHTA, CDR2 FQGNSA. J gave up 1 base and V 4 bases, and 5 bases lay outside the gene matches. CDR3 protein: CASSSRDRGGTDTQYF. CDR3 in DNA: TGTGCCAGCAGCTCCCGGGACAGGGGTGGCACAGATACGCAGTATTTT.

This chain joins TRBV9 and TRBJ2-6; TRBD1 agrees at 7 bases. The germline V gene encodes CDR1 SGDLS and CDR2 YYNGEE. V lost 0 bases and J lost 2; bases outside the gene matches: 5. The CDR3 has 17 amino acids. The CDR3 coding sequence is TGTGCCAGCAGCGTAGTTCCAAGGGGGCCTGGGGCCAACGTCCTGACTTTC. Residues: CASSVVPRGPGANVLTF.

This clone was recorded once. The CDR3 nucleotides are TGCGCCAGCAGCTTGGTAGCAGGGTCGTATGCCACTGAAGCTTTCTTT. Translating gives CASSLVAGSYATEAFF. This chain links TRBV5-1 with TRBJ1-1; D perhaps matches TRBD1 (5 bases). CDR1 and CDR2 from the germline V gene are SGHRS and YFSETQ. The CDR3 extends over 16 amino acids. Trimming took off 0 bases at V and 4 bases at J, with 16 bases between the two ends. The complete variable domain, with remaining parts taken from reference TRBV5-1 and TRBJ1-1, reads KAGVTQTPRYLIKTRGQQVTLSCSPISGHRSVSWYQQTPGQGLQFLFEYFSETQRNKGNFPGRFSGRQFSNSRSEMNVSTLELGDSALYLCASSLVAGSYATEAFFGQGTRLTVV.

CDR3 nucleotides: TGTGCCAGCAGCCCCGCGGCACAGGGCCTCGGAAACACCATATATTTT. Its protein product is CASSPAAQGLGNTIYF. This rearrangement joins TRBV7-2 to TRBJ1-3, with TRBD1 as a possible D gene (6 bases). The CDR3 length is 16 residues. The germline V gene has CDR1 SGHTA and CDR2 FQGNSA. V was clipped by 5 bases and J by 4 bases, with 18 bases between them.

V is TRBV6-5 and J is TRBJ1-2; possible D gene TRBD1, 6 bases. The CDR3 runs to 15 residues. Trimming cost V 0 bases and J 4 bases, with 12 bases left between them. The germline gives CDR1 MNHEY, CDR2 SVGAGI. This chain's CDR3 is CASSYSGGPFYGYTF. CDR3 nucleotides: TGTGCCAGCAGTTACTCAGGGGGACCTTTCTATGGCTACACCTTC.

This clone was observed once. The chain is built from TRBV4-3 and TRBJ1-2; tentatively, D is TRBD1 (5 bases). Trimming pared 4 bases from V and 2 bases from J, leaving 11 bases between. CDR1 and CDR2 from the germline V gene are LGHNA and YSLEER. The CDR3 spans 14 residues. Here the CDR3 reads CASSPNGGNYGYTF. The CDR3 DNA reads TGCGCCAGCAGCCCTAACGGGGGGAACTATGGCTACACCTTC.

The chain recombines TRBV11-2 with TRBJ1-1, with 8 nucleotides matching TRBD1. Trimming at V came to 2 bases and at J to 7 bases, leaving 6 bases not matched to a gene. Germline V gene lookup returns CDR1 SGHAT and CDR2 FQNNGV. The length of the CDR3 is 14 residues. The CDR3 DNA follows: TGTGCCAGCAGCTTACCGGGACAGGTTAGTGAAGCTTTCTTT. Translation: CASSLPGQVSEAFF. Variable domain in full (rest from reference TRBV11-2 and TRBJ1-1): EAGVAQSPRYKIIEKRQSVAFWCNPISGHATLYWYQQILGQGPKLLIQFQNNGVVDDSQLPKDRFSAERLKGVDSTLKIQPAKLEDSAVYLCASSLPGQVSEAFFGQGTRLTVV.

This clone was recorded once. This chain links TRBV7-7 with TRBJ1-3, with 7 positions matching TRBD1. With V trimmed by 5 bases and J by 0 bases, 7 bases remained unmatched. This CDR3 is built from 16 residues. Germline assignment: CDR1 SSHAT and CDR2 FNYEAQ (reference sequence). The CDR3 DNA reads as TGTGCCAGCAGCACAGGGGTAGCAGCCTCTGGAAACACCATATATTTT. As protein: CASSTGVAASGNTIYF.

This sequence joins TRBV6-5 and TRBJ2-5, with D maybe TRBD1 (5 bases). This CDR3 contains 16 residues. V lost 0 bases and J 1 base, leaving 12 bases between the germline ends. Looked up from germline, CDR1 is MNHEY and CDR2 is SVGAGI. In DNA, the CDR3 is TGTGCCAGCAGTTACTCCCCTGGCAGGGCCCAAGAGACCCAGTACTTC. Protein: CASSYSPGRAQETQYF.

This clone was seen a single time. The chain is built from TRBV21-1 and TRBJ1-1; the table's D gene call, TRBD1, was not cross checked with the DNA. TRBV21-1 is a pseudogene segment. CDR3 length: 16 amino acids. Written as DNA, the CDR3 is TGTGCCAGCAGCCTCCCAGTCCTGGCACATGGCACTGAAGCTTTCTTT. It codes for CASSLPVLAHGTEAFF.